The 28 T cell receptor beta chains given below trace back to one sample, sequenced in a study of cytomegalovirus exposure and HLA in healthy donors. Profiling relied on immunoSEQ multiplex PCR, and the TCRdb table lists in-frame clones only, not all of them. The sample consists of about 130,000 clones, about 91% of them appearing once. Specimen: PBMCs. All receptors derive from a woman younger than 30 in good health and CMV-seropositive.

The rearrangement joins TRBV5-1 to TRBJ1-1; TRBD1 is a possible D gene (6 bases). The CDR3 is 15 amino acids. The germline CDR1 and CDR2 sequences are SGHRS and YFSETQ. V lost 4 bases to trimming and J lost 0 bases, with 13 bases between them. The CDR3 here is CASSSHRAMNTEAFF. CDR3 nucleotides: TGCGCCAGCAGCAGCCACAGGGCCATGAACACTGAAGCTTTCTTT.

The chain is built from TRBV28 and TRBJ2-3, with TRBD1 matching over 11 bases. CDR3 length equals 19 residues. Germline CDR1 reads MDHEN; CDR2 reads SYDVKM. V shed 5 bases and J 2 bases; nucleotides not matched to a gene: 15. The CDR3: CASSLRDRGSRKVTDTQYF. In DNA form, the CDR3 reads TGTGCCAGCAGTCTTCGGGACAGGGGGAGTAGGAAGGTCACAGATACGCAGTATTTT.

J is TRBJ2-2 and V is TRBV6-5; TRBD1 is a possible D gene (6 bases). Trimming shortened V by 6 bases and J by 4 bases, and 12 bases separated the two germline ends. Germline CDR1 and CDR2: MNHEY and SVGAGI. The CDR3 loop spans 14 amino acids. The CDR3 loop reads CASSPGERTGELFF. Here the CDR3 DNA reads TGTGCCAGCAGCCCAGGGGAGCGCACCGGGGAGCTGTTTTTT.

The J gene is TRBJ2-2, the V gene TRBV9; D may be TRBD2 (6 bases). From germline, CDR1 is SGDLS and CDR2 YYNGEE. V lost 4 bases and J lost 3, with 10 bases in between. The CDR3 covers 14 residues. The CDR3 protein is CASSPSVDTGELFF. The CDR3 region has the DNA TGTGCCAGCAGCCCTAGCGTCGACACCGGGGAGCTGTTTTTT.

V usage is TRBV5-6 and J usage is TRBJ1-2; 7 bases are a match to TRBD1. V lost 4 bases and J lost 5; bases outside the gene matches: 20. The CDR3 has 18 amino acids. Per the germline V gene, CDR1 is SGHDT and CDR2 is YYEEEE. In DNA, the CDR3 is TGTGCCAGCAGCCCCACTACAGGGGATCGCCCAGGGTGGTATGGCTACACCTTC. It is translated as CASSPTTGDRPGWYGYTF.

This clone was observed once. V is TRBV28 and J is TRBJ2-3, with 12 nucleotides matching TRBD2. The J segment lost 4 bases and the V segment lost 5 bases, leaving 4 bases of the junction unmatched. CDR3 length equals 15 residues. Germline V CDR1 and CDR2: MDHEN, SYDVKM. The CDR3 loop reads CASSRASGGADTQYF. The CDR3 DNA reads TGTGCCAGCAGTCGTGCTAGCGGGGGGGCAGATACGCAGTATTTT.

CDR3 nucleotide sequence: TGTGCCAGCAGCCAAGAGGCCTGGAACACTGAAGCTTTCTTT. It codes for CASSQEAWNTEAFF. The chain uses TRBV14 and TRBJ1-1; D gene unclear. In germline, CDR1 is SGHDN, CDR2 FVKESK. Trimming stripped 0 bases from V and 1 base from J, with 6 bases between. The CDR3 covers 14 residues. The whole variable domain, remainder taken from reference TRBV14 and TRBJ1-1, is EAGVTQFPSHSVIEKGQTVTLRCDPISGHDNLYWYRRVMGKEIKFLLHFVKESKQDESGMPNNRFLAERTGGTYSTLKVQPAELEDSGVYFCASSQEAWNTEAFFGQGTRLTVV.

The gene calls are TRBV4-3 and TRBJ1-2; unclear D gene. V dropped 0 bases and J dropped 4 bases, with 15 bases sitting between them. From germline, CDR1 is LGHNA and CDR2 YSLEER. The CDR3 loop spans 16 amino acids. The CDR3 nucleotides are TGCGCCAGCAGCCAAGAGTTGGCAGCTGAGGGCTATGGCTACACCTTC. The encoded protein is CASSQELAAEGYGYTF.

The V call is TRBV19, the J call TRBJ2-1; a weak D match, TRBD1 (5 bases). Trimming removed 8 bases from V and 0 bases from J, with 8 bases in between. Per germline, CDR1 LNHDA and CDR2 SQIVND (reference sequence). This CDR3 has 13 residues. The CDR3 protein is CASRQSSYNEQFF. Here the CDR3 DNA reads TGTGCCAGTCGACAGAGCTCCTACAATGAGCAGTTCTTC.

The gene calls are TRBV30 and TRBJ2-7; tentative D call: TRBD1 (5 bases). Looked up from germline, CDR1 is GTSNPN and CDR2 is SVGIG (reference sequence). The CDR3 has 15 amino acids. V gave up 2 bases and J gave up 2 bases, with 16 bases separating them. As DNA, the CDR3 is TGTGCCTGGAGTCCCCCCCCGGACAAAGCCTACGAGCAGTACTTC. Protein product: CAWSPPPDKAYEQYF.

The chain joins TRBV19 to TRBJ1-2; TRBD1 agrees at 9 bases. The germline V gene has CDR1 LNHDA and CDR2 SQIVND (reference sequence). The CDR3 is 13 residues long. The junction had 5 bases not matched to a gene; V was cut back by 10 bases and J by 2 bases. CDR3 protein: CAKGDRENYGYTF. The CDR3 DNA reads TGTGCCAAAGGGGACAGGGAAAACTATGGCTACACCTTC.

V and J are TRBV30 and TRBJ2-1; 9 bases agree with TRBD1. Looked up from germline, CDR1 is GTSNPN and CDR2 is SVGIG (reference sequence). CDR3 length: 11 residues. Unmatched junction bases numbered 7, after V lost 7 bases and J lost 12 bases. CDR3 protein: CASDRGKGQFF. The CDR3 region has the DNA TGTGCCTCGGACAGGGGTAAGGGGCAGTTCTTC.

The J gene is TRBJ2-5, the V gene TRBV7-8, with a weak D call TRBD1 (5 bases). CDR1 is SGHVS, CDR2 FQNEAQ, per germline. The CDR3 runs to 17 residues. With 5 bases removed from V and 4 bases from J, the gap between germline ends came to 23 bases. The CDR3 loop is CASSSPAPGPQGETQYF. As DNA, the CDR3 is TGTGCCAGCAGCAGCCCTGCACCGGGCCCTCAGGGAGAGACCCAGTACTTC.

This clone was counted a single time. This chain uses TRBV6-5 with TRBJ2-5; D gene uncertain. V dropped 8 bases and J dropped 5 bases, with 9 bases sitting between them. The CDR3 runs 11 residues. From germline, CDR1 is MNHEY and CDR2 SVGAGI. The CDR3, as DNA: TGTGCCAGCGGTGGCAGGGAGACCCAGTACTTC. This codes for CASGGRETQYF.

The chain carries TRBV27 and TRBJ2-5; D call uncertain. Germline V gene lookup returns CDR1 MNHEY and CDR2 SMNVEV (reference sequence). V was cut by 5 bases and J by 5 bases, with 24 bases left in between. The CDR3 spans 17 residues. As DNA, the CDR3 is TGTGCCAGCAGTCTTATCCCCCTCGGTCTGTCCTTGGAGACCCAGTACTTC. It codes for CASSLIPLGLSLETQYF.

This clone has a single count. The J gene is TRBJ1-5, the V gene TRBV19; D is undetermined. This CDR3 has 14 amino acids. Germline V gene lookup returns CDR1 LNHDA and CDR2 SQIVND (reference sequence). With 7 bases removed from V and 4 bases from J, the gap between germline ends came to 14 bases. The CDR3 region has the DNA TGTGCCAGTAACCACGGAGGCCAAAATCAGCCCCAGCATTTT. Translation gives CASNHGGQNQPQHF.

This clone was detected once. This chain uses TRBV5-4 with TRBJ2-5; D is possibly TRBD2 (7 bases). Trimming removed 0 bases at V and 5 bases at J, with 11 bases between. The CDR3 extends over 14 amino acids. Germline V gene sequence: CDR1 SGHNT, CDR2 YYREEE (reference sequence). The CDR3, as DNA: TGTGCCAGCAGCTTGGGGGGGGGCTGGGAGACCCAGTACTTC. This sequence encodes CASSLGGGWETQYF.

V and J are TRBV6-6 and TRBJ2-2; 8 bases line up with TRBD1. Germline V lookup: CDR1 MNHNY, CDR2 SVGAGI (reference sequence). With V trimmed by 7 bases and J by 7 bases, 11 bases remained unmatched. The CDR3 has 15 amino acids. The CDR3 bases are TGTGCCAGCAAGCTATTGGCAGGGGGCCTCGGGGAGCTGTTTTTT. It specifies CASKLLAGGLGELFF.

The V and J genes are TRBV19 and TRBJ2-1; TRBD2 might be the D (6 bases). From germline, CDR1 is LNHDA and CDR2 SQIVND (reference sequence). V lost 4 bases and J lost 10, with 8 bases in between. This CDR3 region has 11 residues. In DNA form, the CDR3 reads TGTGCCAGTAGTAACGGACTAGAGCAGTTCTTC. It yields the protein CASSNGLEQFF.

This chain uses TRBV5-8 with TRBJ1-5; TRBD1 aligns across 8 bases. With V trimmed by 3 bases and J by 6 bases, 8 bases remained unmatched. The germline gives CDR1 SGHTS, CDR2 YDEGEE. The CDR3 is made up of 15 amino acids. This CDR3 reads CASSSRDRRGQPQHF. The CDR3 DNA reads as TGTGCCAGCAGCTCTCGGGACAGGAGGGGTCAGCCCCAGCATTTT.

The chain has TRBV21-1 and TRBJ2-2; the table's TRBD1 call for D was not verified on the DNA. TRBV21-1 is a pseudogene locus. The CDR3 runs to 14 residues. The CDR3 reads CASGFFNGTGELFF. CDR3 nucleotide sequence: TGTGCCTCAGGGTTTTTCAATGGCACCGGGGAGCTGTTTTTT.

The V and J genes are TRBV4-1 and TRBJ1-1; D is perhaps TRBD1 (5 bases). This CDR3 region has 15 residues. Germline CDR1 reads MGHRA; CDR2 reads YSYEKL. The ends were cut back, 4 bases at V and 9 bases at J, with 21 bases in the middle. CDR3 nucleotides: TGCGCCAGCAGCCCTCTACAGGCGAGGGAGGGCCAAGCTTTCTTT. Its protein product is CASSPLQAREGQAFF.

This chain links TRBV18 with TRBJ2-3; D possibly corresponds to TRBD2 (6 bases). Germline V gene sequence: CDR1 KGHSH, CDR2 LQKENI. Trimming cost V 2 bases and J 14 bases, with 14 bases left between them. This CDR3 is 12 amino acids long. CDR3 loop: CASSPAGLLGYF. CDR3 nucleotide sequence: TGTGCCAGCTCACCAGCGGGACTCCTGGGGTATTTT.

This clone was seen once. V gene TRBV20-1 combines with J gene TRBJ2-7, with a weak D call TRBD1 (5 bases). CDR1 DFQATT and CDR2 SNEGSKA come from the germline V gene (reference sequence). The CDR3 loop spans 11 amino acids. Trimming took 5 bases from V and 6 from J, leaving 11 bases between them. The CDR3 here is CSARQSPEQYF. Written as DNA, the CDR3 is TGCAGTGCTCGACAGTCCCCCGAGCAGTACTTC.

The chain carries TRBV9 and TRBJ1-2; TRBD1 aligns across 12 bases. Germline V gives CDR1 SGDLS, CDR2 YYNGEE. Trimming removed 4 bases from V and 2 bases from J; junction bases left unmatched: 9. The CDR3 is 17 amino acids. The CDR3 bases are TGTGCCAGCAGCCAGAAGGGACAGGGGGCTAAAAACTATGGCTACACCTTC. Translation: CASSQKGQGAKNYGYTF.

V usage is TRBV4-1 and J usage is TRBJ1-4; 9 nucleotides agree with TRBD1. Germline-derived CDR1 and CDR2 are MGHRA and YSYEKL. The CDR3 extends over 15 amino acids. Trimming removed 4 bases from V and 6 bases from J; junction bases left unmatched: 6. CDR3 sequence reads: CASSPGQGSDEKLFF. CDR3 in DNA: TGCGCCAGCAGCCCGGGACAGGGATCGGATGAAAAACTGTTTTTT.

V gene TRBV6-1 combines with J gene TRBJ2-5; TRBD2 matches 8 bases. Germline trimming cut 8 bases from V and 5 bases from J; bases unmatched to any gene: 13. Germline V gene lookup returns CDR1 MNHNS and CDR2 SASEGT. The CDR3 covers 15 residues. The CDR3 DNA follows: TGTGCCAGCTTAATGGGCGCGGGGGGAATGGAGACCCAGTACTTC. Its translation is CASLMGAGGMETQYF.

The chain combines TRBV5-1 with TRBJ1-4; TRBD1 matches at 7 bases. The CDR3 spans 16 residues. V shed 5 bases and J 3 bases; nucleotides not matched to a gene: 10. CDR1 SGHRS and CDR2 YFSETQ come from the germline V gene. DNA of the CDR3: TGCGCCAGCAGTCGGGCAGGGGGTATTTCTAATGAAAAACTGTTTTTT. It codes for CASSRAGGISNEKLFF.